This T cell receptor (beta chain) was sequenced for a study of blood T cells in healthy people across ages. Study-level points and caveats: Higher diversity and more naive CD4+ cells were features of long-lived donors, compared to aged donors.

This clonotype has just a few counts. Its specificity is unknown. The CDR3 contains 15 residues. CDR1 is LNHNV and CDR2 is YYDKDF in the germline V gene (reference sequence). V was trimmed by 6 bases and J by 7 bases, leaving 22 bases between them. The use of a sample-barcoded 5' primer and a J-beta primer mix characterized a second PCR of about 7 to 12 cycles. TCRdb re-called the 5' RACE reads through MiXCR, storing one row per CDR3 protein. The sample includes about 750,000 distinct CDR3 sequences, 40% to 65% seen only once; the top ten take around 40%. In each sample, at least 6.5 million PBMCs were isolated.

Sequencing was carried out using blood. The genes are TRBV15 and TRBJ2-7; D might be TRBD2 (6 bases). This clonotype was obtained from a man aged 80 or over in good health. The CDR3 bases are TGTGCCACCAGTTCCCCGGGGGTAGCCGCTAATGAGCAGTACTTC. This encodes CATSSPGVAANEQYF.